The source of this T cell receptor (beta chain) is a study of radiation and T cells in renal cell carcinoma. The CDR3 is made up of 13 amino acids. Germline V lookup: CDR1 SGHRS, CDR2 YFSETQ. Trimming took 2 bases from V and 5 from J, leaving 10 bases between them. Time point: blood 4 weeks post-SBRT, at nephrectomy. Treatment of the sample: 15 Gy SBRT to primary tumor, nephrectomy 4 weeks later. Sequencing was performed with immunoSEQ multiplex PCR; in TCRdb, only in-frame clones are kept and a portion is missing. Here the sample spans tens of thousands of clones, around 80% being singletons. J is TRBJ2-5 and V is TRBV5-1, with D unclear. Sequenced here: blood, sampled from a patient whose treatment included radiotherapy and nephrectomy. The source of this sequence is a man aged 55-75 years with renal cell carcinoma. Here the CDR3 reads CASSLQLRETQYF. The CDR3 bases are TGCGCCAGCAGCTTACAGCTAAGGGAGACCCAGTACTTC. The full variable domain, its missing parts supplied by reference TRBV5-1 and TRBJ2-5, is KAGVTQTPRYLIKTRGQQVTLSCSPISGHRSVSWYQQTPGQGLQFLFEYFSETQRNKGNFPGRFSGRQFSNSRSEMNVSTLELGDSALYLCASSLQLRETQYFGPGTRLLVL.